This TCR beta chain was documented in a study of lymphopenia after photon versus proton radiotherapy. Study-level points and caveats: Post-nadir TCR diversity decline inversely tracked overall survival among those who died. Photon-treated patients lost naive T cells and TCR diversity; proton-treated stayed stable.

Worth noting for this clone: Its specificity is unknown.

The germline V gene has CDR1 SGHRS and CDR2 YFSETQ. The V end was cut by 4 bases, the J end by 6 bases, with 14 bases between. There are 13 residues in the CDR3. Sequencing was performed with immunoSEQ multiplex PCR; in TCRdb, only in-frame clones are kept and a portion is missing. Of about 25,000 clones listed, around four fifths were seen once; the top ten hold approximately 3.7%. Sequenced here: peripheral blood, sampled from a patient treated with photon-based radiotherapy. The clonotype originates from a woman between 45 and 60 years old with pancreatic cancer. This chain joins TRBV5-1 and TRBJ2-7; unclear D gene. CDR3 nucleotide sequence: TGCGCCAGCAGCCAAGGGTGGGCCTCCGAGCAGTACTTC. As protein: CASSQGWASEQYF.